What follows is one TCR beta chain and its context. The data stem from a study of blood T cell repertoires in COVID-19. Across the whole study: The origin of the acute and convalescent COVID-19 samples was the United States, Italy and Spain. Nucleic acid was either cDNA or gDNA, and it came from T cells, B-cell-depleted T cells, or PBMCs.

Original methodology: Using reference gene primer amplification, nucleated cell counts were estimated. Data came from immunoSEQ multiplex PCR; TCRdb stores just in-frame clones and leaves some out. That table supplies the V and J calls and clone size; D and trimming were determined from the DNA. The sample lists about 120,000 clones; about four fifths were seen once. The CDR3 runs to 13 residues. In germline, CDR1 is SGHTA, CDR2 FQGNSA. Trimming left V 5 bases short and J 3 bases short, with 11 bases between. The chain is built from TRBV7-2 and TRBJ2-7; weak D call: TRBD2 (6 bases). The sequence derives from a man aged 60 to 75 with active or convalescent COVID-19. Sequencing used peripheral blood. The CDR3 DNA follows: TGTGCCAGCAGCCCGGGGGACGGCTACGAGCAGTACTTC. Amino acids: CASSPGDGYEQYF.